This T cell receptor beta chain was sequenced in a study of high-grade serous ovarian cancer treatment subgroups. Data came from immunoSEQ multiplex PCR; TCRdb stores just in-frame clones and leaves some out. The table includes thousands of clones, under 80% detected once. Tumor tissue was taken before any definitive surgery or chemotherapy was given. Findings and limits, study-wide: Spatial context was lost because tumors were sequenced in bulk. The analyses considered CDR3 and ignored CDR1 and CDR2.

The V gene's germline CDR1 is SEHNR and CDR2 FQNEAQ (reference sequence). J lost 2 bases, V lost 1 base, and 5 bases had no gene match. There are 16 residues in the CDR3. This clone was observed a handful of times. The antigen is undetermined. The chain has TRBV7-9 and TRBJ2-1; 7 bases agree with TRBD2. Sample: tumor tissue. The sequence came from a human donor with high-grade serous ovarian cancer. CDR3 sequence: CASSLGREPPYNEQFF. As DNA, the CDR3 is TGTGCCAGCAGCTTAGGGCGGGAGCCCCCCTACAATGAGCAGTTCTTC.